This T cell receptor beta chain is drawn from a study of T cell responses to AZD1222 COVID-19 vaccine. Clones were sequenced by immunoSEQ multiplex PCR, and TCRdb holds only the in-frame ones, with some missing. The table records about 150,000 clones, 90% of them present only once. Details on this clone: Its target is not known.

V lost 9 bases and J lost 0, with 14 bases in between. Germline V gene data show CDR1 as SGDLS and CDR2 as YYNGEE. There are 14 residues in the CDR3. Findings and limits, study-wide: In all cases, repertoires were sampled only after the peak T cell response. CD4 TCRs associated with vaccination spanned spike, dominating at 160-218 and 743-854.

This sample comprised peripheral blood, obtained 28 days after the second AZD1222 dose. This sequence was found in an adult who received the AZD1222 COVID-19 vaccine. The chain carries TRBV9 and TRBJ2-3; D is possibly TRBD2 (5 bases). Here the CDR3 reads CATVLGISTDTQYF. The CDR3 DNA follows: TGTGCCACCGTCCTCGGGATAAGCACAGATACGCAGTATTTT.